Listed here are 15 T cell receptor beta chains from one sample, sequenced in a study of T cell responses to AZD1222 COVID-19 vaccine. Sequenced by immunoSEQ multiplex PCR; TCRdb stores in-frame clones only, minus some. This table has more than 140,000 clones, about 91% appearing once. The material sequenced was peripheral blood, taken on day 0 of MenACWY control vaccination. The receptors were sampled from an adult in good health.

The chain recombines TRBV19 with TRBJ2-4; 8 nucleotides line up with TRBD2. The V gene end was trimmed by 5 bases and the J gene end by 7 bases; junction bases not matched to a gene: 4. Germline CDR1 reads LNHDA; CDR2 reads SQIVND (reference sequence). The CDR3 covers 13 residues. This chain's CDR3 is CASSPGLENIQYF. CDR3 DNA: TGTGCCAGTAGTCCGGGACTAGAGAACATTCAGTACTTC.

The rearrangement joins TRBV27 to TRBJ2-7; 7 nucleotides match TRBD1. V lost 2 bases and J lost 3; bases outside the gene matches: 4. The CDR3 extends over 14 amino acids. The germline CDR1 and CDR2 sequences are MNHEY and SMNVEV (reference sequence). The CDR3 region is CASSLRGLDYEQYF. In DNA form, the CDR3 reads TGTGCCAGCAGTTTAAGGGGGCTTGACTACGAGCAGTACTTC.

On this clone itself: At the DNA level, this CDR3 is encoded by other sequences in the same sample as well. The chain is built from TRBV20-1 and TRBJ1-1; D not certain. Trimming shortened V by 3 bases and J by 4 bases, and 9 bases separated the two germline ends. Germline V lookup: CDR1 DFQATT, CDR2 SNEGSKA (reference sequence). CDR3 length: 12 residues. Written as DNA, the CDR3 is TGCAGTGCTAGTGATCCGGGCACTGAAGCTTTCTTT. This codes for CSASDPGTEAFF.

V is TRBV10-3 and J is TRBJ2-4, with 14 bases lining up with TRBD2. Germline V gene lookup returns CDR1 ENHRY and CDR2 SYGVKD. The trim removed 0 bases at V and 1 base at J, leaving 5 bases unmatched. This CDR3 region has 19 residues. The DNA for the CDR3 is TGTGCCATCAGTGAGTCAGGGACTAGCGGGAGAGGCGCCAAAAACATTCAGTACTTC. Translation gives CAISESGTSGRGAKNIQYF.

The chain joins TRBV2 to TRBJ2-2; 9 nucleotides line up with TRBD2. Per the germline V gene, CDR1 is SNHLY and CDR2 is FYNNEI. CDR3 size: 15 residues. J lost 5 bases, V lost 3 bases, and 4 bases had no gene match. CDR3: CASSEAGGRTGELFF. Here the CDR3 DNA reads TGTGCCAGCAGTGAGGCGGGGGGGCGGACCGGGGAGCTGTTTTTT.

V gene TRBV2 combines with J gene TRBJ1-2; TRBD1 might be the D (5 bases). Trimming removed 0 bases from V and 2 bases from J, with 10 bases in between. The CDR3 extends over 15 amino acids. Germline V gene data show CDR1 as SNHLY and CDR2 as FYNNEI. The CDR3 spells CASSEARTQNYGYTF. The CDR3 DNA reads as TGTGCCAGCAGTGAAGCGAGGACACAGAACTATGGCTACACCTTC.

DNA of the CDR3: TGCGCCAGCAGCCAAGGAAGGGATGGCTACACCTTC. The encoded protein is CASSQGRDGYTF. The chain is built from TRBV4-3 and TRBJ1-2; D is ambiguous. Germline V gene sequence: CDR1 LGHNA, CDR2 YSLEER. The CDR3 contains 12 residues. Trimming stripped 1 base from V and 6 bases from J, with 6 bases between.

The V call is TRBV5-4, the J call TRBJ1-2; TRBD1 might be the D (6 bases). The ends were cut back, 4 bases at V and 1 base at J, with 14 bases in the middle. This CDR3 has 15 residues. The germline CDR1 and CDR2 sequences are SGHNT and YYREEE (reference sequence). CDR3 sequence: CASSGGGEDNYGYTF. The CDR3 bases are TGTGCCAGCAGCGGAGGGGGGGAGGATAACTATGGCTACACCTTC.

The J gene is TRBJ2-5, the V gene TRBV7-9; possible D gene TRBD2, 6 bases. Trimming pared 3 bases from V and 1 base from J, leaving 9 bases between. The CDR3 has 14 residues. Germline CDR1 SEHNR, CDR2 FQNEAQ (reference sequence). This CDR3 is CASSFTSLQETQYF. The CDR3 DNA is TGTGCCAGCAGCTTTACTAGCCTCCAAGAGACCCAGTACTTC.

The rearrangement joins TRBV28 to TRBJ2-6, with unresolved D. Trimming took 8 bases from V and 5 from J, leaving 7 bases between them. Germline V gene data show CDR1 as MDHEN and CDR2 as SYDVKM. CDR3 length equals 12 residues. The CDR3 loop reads CASRLRANVLTF. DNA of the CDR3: TGTGCCAGCCGTCTCCGGGCCAACGTCCTGACTTTC.

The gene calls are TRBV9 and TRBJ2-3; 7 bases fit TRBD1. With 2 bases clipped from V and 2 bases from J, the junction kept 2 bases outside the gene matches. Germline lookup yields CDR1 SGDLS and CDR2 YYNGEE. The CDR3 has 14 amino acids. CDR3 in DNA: TGTGCCAGCAGCGTGGGACAGTTCACAGATACGCAGTATTTT. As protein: CASSVGQFTDTQYF.

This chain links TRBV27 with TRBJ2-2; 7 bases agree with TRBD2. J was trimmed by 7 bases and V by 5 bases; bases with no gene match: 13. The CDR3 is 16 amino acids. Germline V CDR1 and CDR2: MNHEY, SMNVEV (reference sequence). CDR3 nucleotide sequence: TGTGCCAGCAGTCCCGGGACTAAAATTCGGGTCGGGGAGCTGTTTTTT. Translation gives CASSPGTKIRVGELFF.

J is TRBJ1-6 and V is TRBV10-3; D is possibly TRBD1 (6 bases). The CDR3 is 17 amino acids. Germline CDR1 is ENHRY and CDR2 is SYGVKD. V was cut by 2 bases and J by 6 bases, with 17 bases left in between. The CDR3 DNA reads TGTGCCATCAGTGAGGCTACAGGGCGGACGGGTAATTCACCCCTCCACTTT. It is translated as CAISEATGRTGNSPLHF.

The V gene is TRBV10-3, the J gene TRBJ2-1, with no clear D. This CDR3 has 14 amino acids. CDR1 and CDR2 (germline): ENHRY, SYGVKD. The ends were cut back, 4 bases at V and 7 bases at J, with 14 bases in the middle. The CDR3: CAISASGETNEQFF. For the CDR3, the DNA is TGTGCCATCAGTGCGTCCGGCGAGACTAATGAGCAGTTCTTC.

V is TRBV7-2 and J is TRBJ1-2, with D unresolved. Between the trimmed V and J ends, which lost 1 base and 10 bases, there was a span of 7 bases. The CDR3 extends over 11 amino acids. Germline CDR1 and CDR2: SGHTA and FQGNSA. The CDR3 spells CASSLDISYTF. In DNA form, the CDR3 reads TGTGCCAGCAGCTTAGATATATCCTACACCTTC.